This T cell receptor beta chain was documented in a study of T cells in Graves' hyperthyroidism and ophthalmopathy (dated by TCRdb to between 2019 and 2020). In terms of the full investigation: Peripheral blood samples were taken at the time of initial diagnosis, prior to any treatment. According to the paper, TCR Vbeta CDR3 sequencing was carried out on approximately 140 peripheral blood samples, which came from some 41 ophthalmopathy, 70 to 80 hyperthyroidism and roughly 17 progressor patients. In roughly six Graves' hyperthyroidism patients, the study also compared T-cell repertoires from thyroid tissue with T-cell repertoires from blood. After blood sampling, hyperthyroidism patients were treated with methimazole at a starting dose of 30 mg daily, and ophthalmopathy patients were treated with high-dose intravenous methylprednisolone. For training and testing, the 100 or so patients in the discovery cohort were randomly divided in a 7:3 ratio. Prospective prediction of ophthalmopathy was tested in an independent validation cohort consisting of about 20 hyperthyroidism patients and about 17 patients who later progressed to ophthalmopathy. To identify TCR V-J signatures that set the groups apart, the researchers used a discovery cohort of 90 to 100 patients, made up of roughly 45 with Graves' ophthalmopathy and some 58 with stable Graves' hyperthyroidism.

This clonotype was recorded many times. Its binding antigen is unknown. The sample holds no much larger clone one base away, and base qualities are not on file. Stable Graves' hyperthyroidism was defined as the absence of progression to ophthalmopathy over 18 months of follow-up. Hyperthyroidism patients were aged 18 to 65 years and newly diagnosed, with disease duration of less than 2 months. Any patient with an uncontrolled infection, another autoimmune disease, pregnancy or lactation was excluded. Diagnoses were based on clinical symptoms, serum thyroxine and TRAb, thyroid ultrasound and orbital computed tomography. PBMCs were isolated from 8 to 10 ml of fresh peripheral blood by Ficoll-Paque density gradient centrifugation. Total RNA was extracted with Trizol reagent, and quality was checked on an Agilent 2100 Bioanalyzer. The TCR beta CDR3 regions were amplified from the RNA transcripts. The TCR CDR3 was subjected to a first round of RT-PCR using the HTBI primer set and the Qiagen OneStep RT-PCR kit. Libraries were constructed in a second round of multiplex PCR, after which size selection and purification were carried out. Paired-end sequencing of the libraries was performed with 100 bp reads on an Illumina HiSeq2000. The study's processing was this. SOAPnuke was used to process the raw data, with reads discarded if the reads contained adapters or uncalled bases, had a mean Phred below 15, or lacked an exact constant-primer or identifier match. COPE v1.2.5 was used to merge high-quality paired reads, and clonotypes were defined as unique nucleotide sequences. Clonotypes were aligned to IMGT TRBV, TRBD and TRBJ reference segments using MiTCR v1.1. Only V-J combinations with frequency above 0.0001, covering about 99% of repertoires, were analysed. A TCS score was defined as the ratio of F50 (clonal expansion) to E x V (chaos), with BLOSUM62-based TCRdist applied between CDR3 peptides within each V-J. Welch's t-statistics and random forest reduced 450 to 600 V-J features to roughly 13, which were used in a naive Bayes classifier (R e1071). Using fastp at Q25 and MiXCR, TCRdb reprocessed the public reads and kept productive beta chains. CDR3 protein duplicates are merged, each entry listing the most common genes and DNA. TCRdb assigned the V and J calls; the authors' analysis was not used. The sample records around 500,000 distinct CDR3 sequences, 12% to 15% of which are singletons. Of the sample, around 13% is held by the ten largest clones.

Summary of the overall study and its limitations: In cross-validation, a model built on a 13 V-J signature told ophthalmopathy apart from stable hyperthyroidism with approximately 90% sensitivity and around 84% specificity, and in testing the same model reached 80%/75%. In validation, the model predicted progression to ophthalmopathy a median of about 6 months before onset, with about 64% sensitivity and just under 75% specificity. Blood samples also contained most of the expanded thyroid clonotypes (frequency above 0.001), which suggests that blood repertoires may reflect thyroid immune responses. No statistical method was used to fix the sample size in advance, and group allocation was not hidden from the investigators.

Input material: blood. The sequence was collected from a woman in her thirties or forties with Graves' hyperthyroidism.

The nucleotide sequence reads as follows: TGCGCCAGCAGCCAAACAGTCCATGAGCAGTTCTTC. The encoded protein is CASSQTVHEQFF. The chain employs TRBV4-1 and TRBJ2-1, with the D gene uncertain. The trim is 2 bases for V and 8 bases for J, with a gap of 7 bases between the germline ends. CDR1 and CDR2 (MGHRA, YSYEKL) derive from the germline V gene. From the cysteine through the phenylalanine, the CDR3 covers 12 amino acids. The retained sequence is limited to the CDR3, 36 bases, with the frame set at the first base.